The 29 T cell receptor beta chains below come from one sample, sequenced in a study of glioma-infiltrating T cells after dendritic cell vaccination (dated by TCRdb to about 2016). Interpreted using the paper, the time point label stands for: after dendritic cell vaccination, including at tumor progression/relapse. The library was built by means of the immunoSEQ multiplex PCR assay. Imported from immuneACCESS, the table was reduced by TCRdb to in-frame sequences with V and J called. These copies leave out some clones; in studies compared against another copy, an unresolved V gene accounts for under half, and the cause of the remainder is not known. This sample comprises approximately 85,000 clones, around 84% of them detected only once. 8.5% of the sample goes to the ten largest clones. The specimen comprised blood, sampled after dendritic cell vaccination. These receptors were obtained from a human donor with glioblastoma.

V is TRBV9 and J is TRBJ2-7; weak D call: TRBD1 (5 bases). V dropped 3 bases and J dropped 0 bases, with 13 bases sitting between them. There are 15 residues in the CDR3. Germline V CDR1 and CDR2: SGDLS, YYNGEE. In DNA, the CDR3 is TGTGCCAGCAGCGCACAGGACCACGGCTCCTACGAGCAGTACTTC. This encodes CASSAQDHGSYEQYF.

Here the CDR3 reads CASTLGATGEQYF. The CDR3 nucleotides are TGTGCCAGCACCTTGGGAGCTACTGGCGAGCAGTACTTC. The chain employs TRBV7-6 and TRBJ2-7; D might be TRBD2 (5 bases). V lost 7 bases to trimming and J lost 6 bases, with 16 bases between them. The germline gives CDR1 SGHVS, CDR2 FNYEAQ. CDR3 length equals 13 residues.

The J gene is TRBJ2-6, the V gene TRBV28; 11 bases map to TRBD1. V was pared by 7 bases and J by 3 bases, with 11 bases of the junction left unmatched. CDR1 and CDR2 (germline): MDHEN, SYDVKM. This CDR3 has 18 residues. For the CDR3, the DNA is TGTGCCAGCACTAAGCCCCGGACAGGGGGCTTTGGGGCCAACGTCCTGACTTTC. As protein: CASTKPRTGGFGANVLTF. The full variable domain, its missing parts supplied by reference TRBV28 and TRBJ2-6, is DVKVTQSSRYLVKRTGEKVFLECVQDMDHENMFWYRQDPGLGLRLIYFSYDVKMKEKGDIPEGYSVSREKKERFSLILESASTNQTSMYLCASTKPRTGGFGANVLTFGAGSRLTVL.

This clone occurred once. The V and J genes are TRBV5-6 and TRBJ2-5; TRBD1 matches at 8 bases. This CDR3 is 13 amino acids long. From germline, CDR1 is SGHDT and CDR2 YYEEEE. The junction had 4 bases not matched to a gene; V was cut back by 5 bases and J by 4 bases. CDR3 coding DNA: TGTGCCAGCAGAAGGACAGGGCTAGAGACCCAGTACTTC. Residues: CASRRTGLETQYF.

The CDR3: CASSIGTPSSRGEQFF. The CDR3, as DNA: TGTGCCAGCTCGATCGGCACCCCATCCTCAAGGGGTGAGCAGTTCTTC. The gene calls are TRBV7-6 and TRBJ2-1; possible D gene TRBD1, 5 bases. The CDR3 runs 16 residues. Germline V gene sequence: CDR1 SGHVS, CDR2 FNYEAQ. Trimming pared 8 bases from V and 9 bases from J, leaving 26 bases between.

A few counts support this clone. V usage is TRBV6-4 and J usage is TRBJ2-3, with 11 positions matching TRBD2. V was clipped by 3 bases and J by 4 bases; unmatched bases: 3. Germline CDR1 MRHNA, CDR2 SNTAGT. This CDR3 has 15 amino acids. CDR3 loop: CASSETSGGPDTQYF. DNA for the CDR3: TGTGCCAGCAGTGAAACTAGCGGGGGTCCAGATACGCAGTATTTT.

The V gene is TRBV27, the J gene TRBJ1-2, with 8 bases aligning to TRBD1. The CDR3 covers 15 residues. The trim removed 4 bases at V and 5 bases at J, leaving 9 bases unmatched. Germline CDR1 is MNHEY and CDR2 is SMNVEV (reference sequence). Here the CDR3 reads CASSSLQGAGYGYTF. CDR3 sequence (DNA): TGTGCCAGCAGTTCGCTTCAGGGGGCCGGGTATGGCTACACCTTC.

The chain recombines TRBV2 with TRBJ2-2; no clear D gene. Germline CDR1 reads SNHLY; CDR2 reads FYNNEI. Trimming left V 6 bases short and J 5 bases short, with 7 bases between. The CDR3 is made up of 12 amino acids. CDR3 sequence (DNA): TGTGCCAGCAGCCAGAGGACCGGGGAGCTGTTTTTT. Translation gives CASSQRTGELFF.

The V call is TRBV2, the J call TRBJ2-7; 7 positions agree with TRBD1. Germline values: CDR1 SNHLY, CDR2 FYNNEI. Trimming took 8 bases from V and 6 from J; bases not matched to a gene: 7. The CDR3 has 12 residues. The CDR3 sequence is CASLSGGIEQYF. The CDR3 region has the DNA TGTGCCAGCTTGTCAGGGGGTATCGAGCAGTACTTC. The whole variable domain, remainder taken from reference TRBV2 and TRBJ2-7, is EPEVTQTPSHQVTQMGQEVILRCVPISNHLYFYWYRQILGQKVEFLVSFYNNEISEKSEIFDDQFSVERPDGSNFTLKIRSTKLEDSAMYFCASLSGGIEQYFGPGTRLTVT.

This chain connects TRBV7-9 to TRBJ2-1; possible D gene TRBD2, 5 bases. V was clipped by 1 base and J by 5 bases, with 9 bases between them. Looked up from germline, CDR1 is SEHNR and CDR2 is FQNEAQ (reference sequence). This CDR3 region has 14 residues. Here the CDR3 DNA reads TGTGCCAGCAGCTTAGGTGGGAGTGACAATGAGCAGTTCTTC. It codes for CASSLGGSDNEQFF.

This chain uses TRBV11-3 with TRBJ2-7; 7 nucleotides match TRBD2. With 6 bases clipped from V and 2 bases from J, the junction kept 7 bases outside the gene matches. This CDR3 spans 14 amino acids. Germline V gene sequence: CDR1 SGHNT, CDR2 YENEEA. The CDR3: CASSPGGGTYEQYF. In nucleotides, the CDR3 is TGTGCCAGCAGTCCGGGCGGGGGAACCTACGAGCAGTACTTC. Looking up the rest from reference TRBV11-3 and TRBJ2-7 gives the full variable domain: EAGVVQSPRYKIIEKKQPVAFWCNPISGHNTLYWYLQNLGQGPELLIRYENEEAVDDSQLPKDRFSAERLKGVDSTLKIQPAELGDSAVYLCASSPGGGTYEQYFGPGTRLTVT.

This clone has just a few counts. This chain joins TRBV4-3 and TRBJ2-7; 10 bases fit TRBD1. CDR1 is LGHNA and CDR2 is YSLEER in the germline V gene. V shed 6 bases, J shed 3 bases, and the junction held 5 bases outside the gene matches. The CDR3 has 14 residues. CDR3 coding DNA: TGCGCCAGCAGTCCGGACAGGGGGAACTACGAGCAGTACTTC. This codes for CASSPDRGNYEQYF.

The chain combines TRBV7-9 with TRBJ2-4; 9 positions match TRBD1. The CDR3 contains 16 residues. Per germline, CDR1 SEHNR and CDR2 FQNEAQ (reference sequence). The V and J ends lost 3 bases and 5 bases, in that order; junction bases with no gene match: 8. The chain's CDR3 is CASSFPPTGGENIQYF. The CDR3 region has the DNA TGTGCCAGCAGCTTTCCCCCGACAGGGGGGGAAAACATTCAGTACTTC.

This clone was detected a few times. This chain joins TRBV28 and TRBJ2-7; 7 bases are shared with TRBD1. The CDR3 totals 16 residues. Germline CDR1 reads MDHEN; CDR2 reads SYDVKM. With 2 bases clipped from V and 1 base from J, the junction kept 8 bases outside the gene matches. CDR3 in DNA: TGTGCCAGCAGTTTACCGGGACAGCCGGAATCCTACGAGCAGTACTTC. It codes for CASSLPGQPESYEQYF. The variable domain in full, with the rest retrieved from reference TRBV28 and TRBJ2-7, is DVKVTQSSRYLVKRTGEKVFLECVQDMDHENMFWYRQDPGLGLRLIYFSYDVKMKEKGDIPEGYSVSREKKERFSLILESASTNQTSMYLCASSLPGQPESYEQYFGPGTRLTVT.

There are a few counts of this clone. The J gene is TRBJ1-2, the V gene TRBV27; D perhaps matches TRBD1 (6 bases). V lost 1 base to trimming and J lost 6 bases, with 12 bases between them. CDR3 length: 14 residues. The germline V gene has CDR1 MNHEY and CDR2 SMNVEV (reference sequence). CDR3: CASSLLGGGHGYTF. The CDR3, as DNA: TGTGCCAGCAGTTTATTAGGGGGGGGCCATGGCTACACCTTC.

The chain is built from TRBV5-4 and TRBJ1-3, with D tentatively TRBD1 (6 bases). The CDR3 length is 12 residues. The germline CDR1 and CDR2 sequences are SGHNT and YYREEE (reference sequence). V lost 10 bases to trimming and J lost 4 bases, with 12 bases between them. CDR3 loop: CAAGDAGNTIYF. The CDR3 nucleotides read TGTGCCGCAGGGGACGCAGGAAACACCATATATTTT.

CDR3 nucleotides: TGCGCCAGCAGCCAAGATAGAGACAGGGGCGCGAATCAGCCCCAGCATTTT. Its translation: CASSQDRDRGANQPQHF. This sequence joins TRBV4-1 and TRBJ1-5, with 8 bases matching TRBD1. V was clipped by 0 bases and J by 4 bases; unmatched bases: 8. The CDR3 sequence is 17 residues long. Germline CDR1 MGHRA, CDR2 YSYEKL.

DNA of the CDR3: TGCGCCAGCAGCCCGAGGTTAGGGAGTTTGGGTACTGAAGCTTTCTTT. Translation: CASSPRLGSLGTEAFF. The V call is TRBV5-1, the J call TRBJ1-1; no reliable D call. The germline CDR1 and CDR2 sequences are SGHRS and YFSETQ. This CDR3 has 16 residues. V was cut by 4 bases and J by 5 bases, with 21 bases left in between.

The chain employs TRBV6-5 and TRBJ1-3; the match to TRBD1 covers 9 bases. V dropped 1 base and J dropped 7; count of bases not matched to a gene: 2. Per the germline V gene, CDR1 is MNHEY and CDR2 is SVGAGI. The CDR3 consists of 14 residues. The CDR3 here is CASSYFGTGNTIYF. As DNA, the CDR3 is TGTGCCAGCAGTTACTTCGGGACAGGGAACACCATATATTTT.

This clone was recorded once. V gene TRBV30 combines with J gene TRBJ1-5; D remains ambiguous. The germline V gene encodes CDR1 GTSNPN and CDR2 SVGIG (reference sequence). The CDR3 spans 15 residues. Trimming cost V 0 bases and J 2 bases, with 11 bases left between them. As DNA, the CDR3 is TGTGCCTGGAGTGTGGGCGGGCAGGGCAATCAGCCCCAGCATTTT. Its protein is CAWSVGGQGNQPQHF.

The chain has TRBV5-1 and TRBJ2-7, with 7 bases identical to TRBD2. The germline gives CDR1 SGHRS, CDR2 YFSETQ. V dropped 4 bases and J dropped 0; count of bases not matched to a gene: 4. This CDR3 region has 14 residues. Written as DNA, the CDR3 is TGCGCCAGCAGCGTCACTAGCGCCTCCTACGAGCAGTACTTC. Translating gives CASSVTSASYEQYF. Based on the CDR3 plus reference TRBV5-1 and TRBJ2-7, the full variable domain is KAGVTQTPRYLIKTRGQQVTLSCSPISGHRSVSWYQQTPGQGLQFLFEYFSETQRNKGNFPGRFSGRQFSNSRSEMNVSTLELGDSALYLCASSVTSASYEQYFGPGTRLTVT.

The CDR3 is CASSSPSGVNYGYTF. Here the CDR3 DNA reads TGTGCCAGCAGTTCCCCGTCGGGGGTAAACTATGGCTACACCTTC. The chain employs TRBV28 and TRBJ1-2; D possibly corresponds to TRBD1 (5 bases). CDR1 and CDR2 from the germline V gene are MDHEN and SYDVKM. With 4 bases removed from V and 2 bases from J, the gap between germline ends came to 14 bases. CDR3 length equals 15 residues.

The chain has TRBV19 and TRBJ1-5; TRBD1 is a possible D gene (6 bases). V shed 3 bases and J shed 5 bases, with 11 bases lying between them. In germline, CDR1 is LNHDA, CDR2 SQIVND (reference sequence). The CDR3 length is 14 residues. The CDR3 reads CASSMNRQDQPQHF. The CDR3 bases are TGTGCCAGTAGTATGAATCGACAGGATCAGCCCCAGCATTTT.

CDR3 protein: CASNGQAHTGELFF. The CDR3 nucleotides are TGTGCCAGCAATGGACAGGCCCACACCGGGGAGCTGTTTTTT. V and J are TRBV6-1 and TRBJ2-2, with 7 bases lining up with TRBD1. With V trimmed by 7 bases and J by 3 bases, 5 bases remained unmatched. Germline V gene data show CDR1 as MNHNS and CDR2 as SASEGT. The CDR3 sequence is 14 residues long.

The gene calls are TRBV19 and TRBJ1-2; D call uncertain. Trimming stripped 0 bases from V and 2 bases from J, with 4 bases between. CDR1 LNHDA and CDR2 SQIVND come from the germline V gene (reference sequence). The CDR3 has 13 residues. Written as DNA, the CDR3 is TGTGCCAGTAGTATAGAACTGAACTATGGCTACACCTTC. Translation: CASSIELNYGYTF.

This clone has more than one count but fewer than ten. The V gene is TRBV5-6, the J gene TRBJ2-5, with D unclear. CDR1 and CDR2 (germline): SGHDT, YYEEEE. The CDR3 contains 16 residues. V dropped 2 bases and J dropped 4 bases, with 18 bases sitting between them. The CDR3 sequence is CASSFRLGNFRETQYF. Written as DNA, the CDR3 is TGTGCCAGCAGCTTCAGGTTGGGTAATTTTAGAGAGACCCAGTACTTC.

Note on this clone: Other DNA variants within this sample encode the same CDR3. V usage is TRBV18 and J usage is TRBJ1-6; 8 bases are a match to TRBD1. Trimming at V came to 3 bases and at J to 10 bases, leaving 5 bases not matched to a gene. CDR3 length: 14 amino acids. Per germline, CDR1 KGHSH and CDR2 LQKENI. The DNA of the CDR3 is TGTGCCAGCTCACCGTTGGACAGGGACTCACCCCTCCACTTT. Encoded protein: CASSPLDRDSPLHF.

CDR3 loop: CASTLGLAGYNEQFF. Here the CDR3 DNA reads TGTGCCAGCACCCTGGGACTAGCGGGATACAATGAGCAGTTCTTC. The V and J genes are TRBV27 and TRBJ2-1; 13 nucleotides agree with TRBD2. The J segment lost 4 bases and the V segment lost 7 bases, leaving 4 bases of the junction unmatched. Germline CDR1 is MNHEY and CDR2 is SMNVEV (reference sequence). This CDR3 is 15 amino acids long.

The CDR3 is CASSDSRAPVSQYF. In DNA form, the CDR3 reads TGTGCCAGCAGTGATTCAAGAGCTCCGGTTTCCCAGTACTTC. The chain employs TRBV2 and TRBJ2-5, with D uncertain. Germline V gene lookup returns CDR1 SNHLY and CDR2 FYNNEI. The CDR3 extends over 14 amino acids. V lost 3 bases and J lost 9, with 17 bases in between.